This passage covers 16 T cell receptor beta chains from one sample sequenced in a study of cytomegalovirus exposure and HLA in healthy donors. Primers for the PCR totalled 60 Vbeta and 13 Jbeta. The assay was immunoSEQ multiplex PCR, and TCRdb's table has in-frame clones only and misses some. The sample carries under 150,000 clones, approximately 70% recorded once. Sequenced material: PBMCs. Receptors originate from an older woman in good health and CMV-seropositive.

The chain is built from TRBV7-9 and TRBJ1-1; 9 nucleotides agree with TRBD1. The V gene's germline CDR1 is SEHNR and CDR2 FQNEAQ (reference sequence). This CDR3 contains 13 residues. Germline trimming cut 1 base from V and 7 bases from J; bases unmatched to any gene: 1. The CDR3: CASSLGTGVEAFF. CDR3 DNA: TGTGCCAGCAGCTTAGGGACAGGGGTTGAAGCTTTCTTT. Combining the CDR3 with reference TRBV7-9 and TRBJ1-1 gives the whole variable domain DTGVSQNPRHKITKRGQNVTFRCDPISEHNRLYWYRQTLGQGPEFLTYFQNEAQLEKSRLLSDRFSAERPKGSFSTLEIQRTEQGDSAMYLCASSLGTGVEAFFGQGTRLTVV.

This chain links TRBV19 with TRBJ1-2; possible D gene TRBD1, 5 bases. Germline V gene data show CDR1 as LNHDA and CDR2 as SQIVND (reference sequence). The CDR3 has 14 residues. Trimming removed 8 bases at V and 6 bases at J, with 19 bases between. This CDR3 is CASRRGTSPDGYTF. CDR3 nucleotide sequence: TGTGCCAGTCGCCGGGGGACCAGCCCAGATGGCTACACCTTC.

The chain carries TRBV15 and TRBJ2-1; D uncertain. Germline values: CDR1 LNHNV, CDR2 YYDKDF (reference sequence). CDR3 length: 11 amino acids. V lost 4 bases and J 8 bases, leaving 6 bases between the germline ends. Written as DNA, the CDR3 is TGTGCCACCAGCAAGAGGCATGAGCAGTTCTTC. Residues: CATSKRHEQFF.

This clone was seen a handful of times. J is TRBJ1-3 and V is TRBV25-1; D not certain. The CDR3 spans 15 residues. Trimming took 4 bases from V and 4 from J, leaving 14 bases between them. CDR1 and CDR2 (germline): MGHDK, SYGVNS. CDR3 DNA sequence: TGTGCCAGCAGTGCCGCGAATCTGCTCGGAAACACCATATATTTT. Its translation is CASSAANLLGNTIYF.

This clone was counted a few times. The chain is built from TRBV11-2 and TRBJ1-2, with TRBD1 identical over 8 bases. The length of the CDR3 is 14 residues. With V trimmed by 5 bases and J by 2 bases, 4 bases remained unmatched. Germline loops: CDR1 SGHAT, CDR2 FQNNGV. As DNA, the CDR3 is TGTGCCAGCAGCCTCGGGGACAGGAACTATGGCTACACCTTC. Its translation: CASSLGDRNYGYTF.

The genes are TRBV11-2 and TRBJ1-4; 7 bases are shared with TRBD1. J lost 4 bases, V lost 4 bases, and 3 bases had no gene match. The CDR3 is 14 amino acids. Germline V gene sequence: CDR1 SGHAT, CDR2 FQNNGV. Here the CDR3 DNA reads TGTGCCAGCAGCTACGGACAGGTTAATGAAAAACTGTTTTTT. Its protein is CASSYGQVNEKLFF.

V gene TRBV6-1 combines with J gene TRBJ1-4; 7 positions agree with TRBD1. The CDR3 has 14 amino acids. The germline gives CDR1 MNHNS, CDR2 SASEGT. Germline trimming cut 6 bases from V and 11 bases from J; bases unmatched to any gene: 12. The CDR3 spells CASRTGTPGGKLFF. In nucleotides, the CDR3 is TGTGCCAGCAGAACTGGGACTCCAGGGGGGAAACTGTTTTTT.

The table lists this clone with a few counts. The sample holds other DNA sequences that translate to the same CDR3. The chain combines TRBV27 with TRBJ2-7; D may be TRBD2 (6 bases). The germline gives CDR1 MNHEY, CDR2 SMNVEV (reference sequence). Trimming shortened V by 8 bases and J by 0 bases, and 14 bases separated the two germline ends. This CDR3 comprises 14 residues. CDR3 sequence: CASAGSRSSYEQYF. Written as DNA, the CDR3 is TGTGCCAGCGCGGGATCCCGTAGCTCCTACGAGCAGTACTTC.

The rearrangement uses TRBV5-8 and TRBJ1-5; D not resolved. Looked up from germline, CDR1 is SGHTS and CDR2 is YDEGEE. The CDR3 loop spans 13 amino acids. V dropped 6 bases and J dropped 2 bases, with 9 bases sitting between them. The CDR3 spells CASTLLGNQPQHF. The CDR3 DNA follows: TGTGCCAGCACCCTCTTAGGCAATCAGCCCCAGCATTTT.

This chain uses TRBV6-1 with TRBJ1-1, with D possibly TRBD1 on 5 matching bases. Germline V gene lookup returns CDR1 MNHNS and CDR2 SASEGT. Trimming removed 4 bases from V and 0 bases from J, with 15 bases in between. The CDR3 totals 16 residues. This CDR3 reads CASSAGTAVMNTEAFF. The CDR3 DNA reads TGTGCCAGCAGTGCCGGGACTGCTGTCATGAACACTGAAGCTTTCTTT.

The gene calls are TRBV7-9 and TRBJ1-1; D is ambiguous. Germline CDR1 SEHNR, CDR2 FQNEAQ (reference sequence). The germline V and J ends were trimmed by 5 bases and 3 bases, with 13 bases remaining between them. CDR3 length: 14 amino acids. The CDR3 DNA reads as TGTGCCAGCAGCATGGGTCCCGGGGACACTGAAGCTTTCTTT. The encoded protein is CASSMGPGDTEAFF.

V gene TRBV19 combines with J gene TRBJ1-2; a possible D gene is TRBD1 (6 bases). V was clipped by 2 bases and J by 4 bases, with 11 bases between them. Germline CDR1 reads LNHDA; CDR2 reads SQIVND (reference sequence). The CDR3 covers 14 residues. CDR3 region: CASSIPGDAYGYTF. The CDR3 DNA follows: TGTGCCAGTAGTATACCAGGGGACGCCTATGGCTACACCTTC.

This clone was recorded only once. The chain uses TRBV7-8 and TRBJ1-5; TRBD1 matches at 9 bases. The CDR3 consists of 15 residues. Germline trimming cut 5 bases from V and 0 bases from J; bases unmatched to any gene: 2. Germline V gene data show CDR1 as SGHVS and CDR2 as FQNEAQ. CDR3 residues: CASSRTGDSNQPQHF. The CDR3 DNA reads TGTGCCAGCAGCCGGACAGGGGATAGCAATCAGCCCCAGCATTTT.

CDR3 sequence: CAIRDIDQETQYF. CDR3 coding DNA: TGTGCCATCCGGGACATCGATCAAGAGACCCAGTACTTC. This rearrangement joins TRBV6-1 to TRBJ2-5, with a weak D call TRBD1 (6 bases). CDR1 MNHNS and CDR2 SASEGT come from the germline V gene. With 10 bases removed from V and 2 bases from J, the gap between germline ends came to 14 bases. The CDR3 totals 13 residues.

This clone was observed a handful of times. The rearrangement uses TRBV5-1 and TRBJ1-5; D is unresolved. Trimming shortened V by 0 bases and J by 5 bases, and 9 bases separated the two germline ends. This CDR3 region has 14 residues. The germline CDR1 and CDR2 sequences are SGHRS and YFSETQ. The CDR3 loop is CASSLAAGDQPQHF. In DNA form, the CDR3 reads TGCGCCAGCAGCTTGGCTGCCGGGGATCAGCCCCAGCATTTT.

The V and J genes are TRBV4-1 and TRBJ1-5, with TRBD1 identical over 12 bases. Germline V gene lookup returns CDR1 MGHRA and CDR2 YSYEKL. The length of the CDR3 is 14 residues. V shed 5 bases and J 5 bases; nucleotides not matched to a gene: 1. The CDR3 nucleotides are TGCGCCAGCAGCGGGACAGGGGGCGATCAGCCCCAGCATTTT. The encoded protein is CASSGTGGDQPQHF.